Below are 29 T cell receptor beta chains sequenced from a single sample in a study of immune cell composition in non-small cell lung cancer. Normal lung was taken at the farthest possible site, at least 3 cm from tumour. Generated by immunoSEQ multiplex PCR, the TCRdb table keeps only in-frame clones and is missing some. This sample has about 3,400 clones, with around two thirds found just once. Sequenced sample: non-adjacent lung tissue. These receptors originate from a human donor with non-small cell lung cancer.

The rearrangement links TRBV7-3 to TRBJ1-3, with D perhaps TRBD1 (5 bases). V was trimmed by 6 bases and J by 2 bases, leaving 8 bases between them. Germline CDR1 is SGHTA and CDR2 is FQGTGA. This CDR3 is built from 13 residues. The CDR3: CASSQGTGNTIYF. In nucleotides, the CDR3 is TGTGCCAGCAGTCAGGGAACTGGAAACACCATATATTTT.

The chain couples TRBV6-1 to TRBJ1-1, with D hard to call. The V gene lost 0 bases and the J gene lost 0 bases, with 8 bases spanning the gap. This CDR3 has 15 amino acids. CDR1 is MNHNS, CDR2 SASEGT, per germline. CDR3 bases: TGTGCCAGCAGTGAAGCTCGACAAATGAACACTGAAGCTTTCTTT. This sequence encodes CASSEARQMNTEAFF.

The V and J genes are TRBV9 and TRBJ1-1; maybe TRBD1 (6 bases). Germline CDR1 is SGDLS and CDR2 is YYNGEE. V lost 0 bases and J lost 0, with 12 bases in between. The length of the CDR3 is 16 residues. CDR3 in DNA: TGTGCCAGCAGCGTAGGTTCGACAGGACTGAACACTGAAGCTTTCTTT. It specifies CASSVGSTGLNTEAFF.

J is TRBJ2-3 and V is TRBV7-2, with D possibly matching TRBD1 (5 bases). Germline loops: CDR1 SGHTA, CDR2 FQGNSA. Trimming pared 8 bases from V and 1 base from J, leaving 16 bases between. The CDR3 sequence is 15 residues long. The CDR3 bases are TGTGCCAGCTCTGACGGAGTGGGGCGCACAGATACGCAGTATTTT. This codes for CASSDGVGRTDTQYF.

The chain employs TRBV6-5 and TRBJ2-7; D is possibly TRBD2 (6 bases). The CDR3 has 15 residues. CDR1 and CDR2 from the germline V gene are MNHEY and SVGAGI. Trimming cost V 2 bases and J 0 bases, with 11 bases left between them. The CDR3 bases are TGTGCCAGCAGTTACGGGGTGACTAGCTCCTACGAGCAGTACTTC. The encoded protein is CASSYGVTSSYEQYF.

The J gene is TRBJ1-1, the V gene TRBV14; D unresolved. Looked up from germline, CDR1 is SGHDN and CDR2 is FVKESK. The CDR3 length is 15 residues. V was cut by 1 base and J by 1 base, with 10 bases left in between. The DNA of the CDR3 is TGTGCCAGCAGCCAAGCCTTACTCCCGAACACTGAAGCTTTCTTT. Translated, it gives CASSQALLPNTEAFF. Based on the CDR3 plus reference TRBV14 and TRBJ1-1, the full variable domain is EAGVTQFPSHSVIEKGQTVTLRCDPISGHDNLYWYRRVMGKEIKFLLHFVKESKQDESGMPNNRFLAERTGGTYSTLKVQPAELEDSGVYFCASSQALLPNTEAFFGQGTRLTVV.

The CDR3 sequence: CASMGRGGSYEQYF. CDR3 DNA: TGTGCCAGCATGGGGAGGGGAGGATCCTACGAGCAGTACTTC. This chain links TRBV2 with TRBJ2-7; 7 nucleotides line up with TRBD2. Germline values: CDR1 SNHLY, CDR2 FYNNEI. V trimming: 7 bases; J trimming: 1 base; junction bases outside the gene matches: 7. The length of the CDR3 is 14 residues. Variable domain in full (rest from reference TRBV2 and TRBJ2-7): EPEVTQTPSHQVTQMGQEVILRCVPISNHLYFYWYRQILGQKVEFLVSFYNNEISEKSEIFDDQFSVERPDGSNFTLKIRSTKLEDSAMYFCASMGRGGSYEQYFGPGTRLTVT.

This chain connects TRBV18 to TRBJ2-7; the match to TRBD1 covers 10 bases. Trimming cost V 2 bases and J 5 bases; bases outside gene matches: 3. Germline values: CDR1 KGHSH, CDR2 LQKENI. The CDR3 has 14 amino acids. The CDR3 DNA sequence: TGTGCCAGCTCACCAACCGGGACAGGGGACGAGCAGTACTTC. Protein: CASSPTGTGDEQYF.

This clone has just a few counts. The chain links TRBV2 to TRBJ2-1, with 9 bases fitting TRBD2. CDR1 and CDR2 from the germline V gene are SNHLY and FYNNEI. This CDR3 has 14 residues. V dropped 3 bases and J dropped 8; count of bases not matched to a gene: 5. DNA of the CDR3: TGTGCCAGCAGTGACAGCGGGGGGTCTGATGAGCAGTTCTTC. Amino acid sequence: CASSDSGGSDEQFF.

This clone was detected a few times. This sequence joins TRBV2 and TRBJ1-2; maybe TRBD1 (5 bases). V lost 8 bases and J 8 bases, leaving 18 bases between the germline ends. The germline V gene has CDR1 SNHLY and CDR2 FYNNEI. CDR3 length equals 13 residues. Written as DNA, the CDR3 is TGTGCCAGCCGGGGGGTCGGATTTTCCGGCTACACCTTC. It encodes CASRGVGFSGYTF.

The gene calls are TRBV6-5 and TRBJ1-2; no definite D call. Germline CDR1 MNHEY, CDR2 SVGAGI. The CDR3 is 15 residues long. V gave up 6 bases and J gave up 1 base, with 15 bases separating them. Written as DNA, the CDR3 is TGTGCCAGCAGGCCCGCGGGAATGTTTAACTATGGCTACACCTTC. This encodes CASRPAGMFNYGYTF.

In its sample, this clone was seen a few times. The chain uses TRBV10-3 and TRBJ2-1; perhaps TRBD2 as D (6 bases). This CDR3 has 14 amino acids. The germline V gene encodes CDR1 ENHRY and CDR2 SYGVKD. Trimming pared 0 bases from V and 14 bases from J, leaving 17 bases between. Here the CDR3 reads CAISESDGGDWKFF. For the CDR3, the DNA is TGTGCCATCAGTGAGTCAGACGGCGGGGACTGGAAGTTCTTC.

There are a few counts of this clone. The CDR3 DNA sequence: TGTGCCAGTTGGACAGGGTATAACTATGGCTACACCTTC. Translation: CASWTGYNYGYTF. V is TRBV19 and J is TRBJ1-2; TRBD1 aligns across 8 bases. The CDR3 runs 13 residues. Per germline, CDR1 LNHDA and CDR2 SQIVND (reference sequence). J lost 1 base, V lost 8 bases, and 3 bases had no gene match.

The rearrangement joins TRBV13 to TRBJ1-4; 7 positions match TRBD1. Germline V gene data show CDR1 as PRHDT and CDR2 as FYEKMQ (reference sequence). CDR3 length: 16 amino acids. V trimming: 6 bases; J trimming: 0 bases; junction bases outside the gene matches: 7. DNA of the CDR3: TGTGCCAGCAGTCGAAGGACAGGCACAACTAATGAAAAACTGTTTTTT. Protein product: CASSRRTGTTNEKLFF.

This chain uses TRBV6-6 with TRBJ2-3; weak D call: TRBD2 (6 bases). The CDR3 has 12 residues. The germline V and J ends were trimmed by 10 bases and 6 bases, with 14 bases remaining between them. Germline V lookup: CDR1 MNHNY, CDR2 SVGAGI (reference sequence). The CDR3 loop is CATYSGVDTQYF. CDR3 coding DNA: TGTGCCACCTATAGCGGCGTGGATACGCAGTATTTT.

This chain links TRBV7-9 with TRBJ1-1, with D maybe TRBD1 (5 bases). The CDR3 runs to 14 residues. Trimming left V 3 bases short and J 6 bases short, with 14 bases between. The germline V gene has CDR1 SEHNR and CDR2 FQNEAQ (reference sequence). CDR3 in amino acids: CASSFLTGGPEAFF. DNA of the CDR3: TGTGCCAGCAGCTTCTTAACAGGTGGGCCTGAAGCTTTCTTT. The variable domain in full, completed from reference TRBV7-9 and TRBJ1-1, reads DTGVSQNPRHKITKRGQNVTFRCDPISEHNRLYWYRQTLGQGPEFLTYFQNEAQLEKSRLLSDRFSAERPKGSFSTLEIQRTEQGDSAMYLCASSFLTGGPEAFFGQGTRLTVV.

This chain connects TRBV11-2 to TRBJ2-2; D is ambiguous. CDR3 length: 12 residues. V was cut by 4 bases and J by 5 bases, with 5 bases left in between. Germline-derived CDR1 and CDR2 are SGHAT and FQNNGV. The DNA of the CDR3 is TGTGCCAGCAGCTCCCATACCGGGGAGCTGTTTTTT. Translation: CASSSHTGELFF.

V and J are TRBV10-2 and TRBJ1-2; D ambiguous. V was trimmed by 10 bases and J by 4 bases, leaving 16 bases between them. Germline CDR1 reads WSHSY; CDR2 reads SAAADI. This CDR3 has 13 amino acids. This chain's CDR3 is CATTFLQSYGYTF. The CDR3 DNA reads TGCGCCACCACCTTTCTCCAGTCCTATGGCTACACCTTC.

A word on this clone: An end of the junction differs from the germline gene, which may be a read error. The chain has TRBV4-1 and TRBJ2-7, with 13 bases matching TRBD2. The germline CDR1 and CDR2 sequences are MGHRA and YSYEKL. The CDR3 is made up of 16 amino acids. CDR3 amino acids: CVSSPGGLAGVYEQYF. The CDR3 nucleotides read TGCGTCAGCAGCCCAGGTGGACTAGCGGGGGTGTACGAGCAGTACTTC.

CDR3 in amino acids: CASSPRRGQDYGYTF. CDR3 nucleotides: TGTGCCAGCAGCCCCAGGCGGGGTCAGGACTATGGCTACACCTTC. The J gene is TRBJ1-2, the V gene TRBV11-2; D is unresolved. The ends were cut back, 5 bases at V and 3 bases at J, with 16 bases in the middle. The germline CDR1 and CDR2 sequences are SGHAT and FQNNGV. CDR3 length: 15 residues.

This clone rates as large. The chain uses TRBV7-3 and TRBJ2-1, with 9 bases aligning to TRBD1. This CDR3 comprises 15 residues. Germline V CDR1 and CDR2: SGHTA, FQGTGA. Losses at the gene ends were 7 bases for V and 6 bases for J; bases not matched to a gene: 10. The CDR3 DNA reads as TGTGCCAGCACCTGGGGGACAGGGTTGTCCAATGAGCAGTTCTTC. This gives the protein CASTWGTGLSNEQFF.

V usage is TRBV5-1 and J usage is TRBJ2-5, with D tentatively TRBD1 (6 bases). The end of the DNA aligns better with TRBJ2-7, so the J call may be wrong. Germline V gives CDR1 SGHRS, CDR2 YFSETQ. The CDR3 consists of 14 residues. The CDR3 DNA sequence: TGCGCCAGCAGCTTCAAGGGGGATGGCTACGAGCAGTACTTC. Translation: CASSFKGDGYEQYF.

The chain carries TRBV5-1 and TRBJ1-1; 7 bases agree with TRBD1. Germline trimming cut 4 bases from V and 2 bases from J; bases unmatched to any gene: 8. Germline CDR1 is SGHRS and CDR2 is YFSETQ. CDR3 length: 15 amino acids. Written as DNA, the CDR3 is TGCGCCAGCAGCCCAGAGGGACAGCCTAACACTGAAGCTTTCTTT. It codes for CASSPEGQPNTEAFF.

V is TRBV2 and J is TRBJ1-1; 11 nucleotides agree with TRBD1. CDR1 is SNHLY, CDR2 FYNNEI, per germline. The ends lost 4 bases at V and 0 bases at J; junction bases unmatched: 10. This CDR3 comprises 18 residues. The CDR3 protein is CASSVARGQGGVNTEAFF. The CDR3 coding sequence is TGTGCCAGCAGTGTAGCTCGGGGACAGGGGGGGGTGAACACTGAAGCTTTCTTT.

The rearrangement uses TRBV6-5 and TRBJ2-7, with D possibly matching TRBD1 (5 bases). The germline V gene encodes CDR1 MNHEY and CDR2 SVGAGI. This CDR3 region has 13 residues. Trimming took 5 bases from V and 4 from J, leaving 12 bases between them. In DNA form, the CDR3 reads TGTGCCAGCAGTGAGTCAACAGGATACGAGCAGTACTTC. This translates into CASSESTGYEQYF.

The chain couples TRBV6-5 to TRBJ1-5; possible D gene TRBD1, 6 bases. The germline V gene encodes CDR1 MNHEY and CDR2 SVGAGI. Trimming removed 4 bases at V and 7 bases at J, with 14 bases between. The CDR3 has 14 amino acids. CDR3 DNA: TGTGCCAGCAGTTCCGAACCCACAGGGCAGCCCCAGCATTTT. Translating it yields CASSSEPTGQPQHF.

The chain carries TRBV19 and TRBJ1-5; D is uncertain. The germline V and J ends were trimmed by 1 base and 4 bases, with 8 bases remaining between them. Germline-derived CDR1 and CDR2 are LNHDA and SQIVND (reference sequence). The CDR3 runs to 14 residues. The CDR3: CASSIGYRNQPQHF. CDR3 sequence (DNA): TGTGCCAGTAGTATAGGGTACCGGAATCAGCCCCAGCATTTT.

Only one count was recorded for this clone. The V and J genes are TRBV4-3 and TRBJ2-4; D may be TRBD2 (7 bases). This CDR3 contains 17 residues. Germline V gene lookup returns CDR1 LGHNA and CDR2 YSLEER. Trimming removed 0 bases at V and 1 base at J, with 13 bases between. CDR3 DNA sequence: TGCGCCAGCAGCCAAGATCGGGGGGCGGCTGCCAAAAACATTCAGTACTTC. It is translated as CASSQDRGAAAKNIQYF.

The chain recombines TRBV9 with TRBJ1-2; possible D gene TRBD1, 5 bases. V was trimmed by 3 bases and J by 8 bases, leaving 17 bases between them. CDR3 length equals 14 residues. Per germline, CDR1 SGDLS and CDR2 YYNGEE. CDR3 in DNA: TGTGCCAGCAGCGACCCAAGGGGCGTAAACGGCTACACCTTC. The encoded protein is CASSDPRGVNGYTF.